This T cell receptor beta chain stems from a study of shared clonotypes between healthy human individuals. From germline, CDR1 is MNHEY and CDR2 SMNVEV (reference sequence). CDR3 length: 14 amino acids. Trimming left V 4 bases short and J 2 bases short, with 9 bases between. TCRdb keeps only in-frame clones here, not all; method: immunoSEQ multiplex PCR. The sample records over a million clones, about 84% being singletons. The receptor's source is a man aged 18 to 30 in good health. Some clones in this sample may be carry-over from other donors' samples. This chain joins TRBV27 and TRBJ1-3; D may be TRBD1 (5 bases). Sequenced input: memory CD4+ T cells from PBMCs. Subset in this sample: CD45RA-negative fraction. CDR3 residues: CASSSTQAGNTIYF. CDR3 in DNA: TGTGCCAGCAGTTCAACACAGGCTGGAAACACCATATATTTT.